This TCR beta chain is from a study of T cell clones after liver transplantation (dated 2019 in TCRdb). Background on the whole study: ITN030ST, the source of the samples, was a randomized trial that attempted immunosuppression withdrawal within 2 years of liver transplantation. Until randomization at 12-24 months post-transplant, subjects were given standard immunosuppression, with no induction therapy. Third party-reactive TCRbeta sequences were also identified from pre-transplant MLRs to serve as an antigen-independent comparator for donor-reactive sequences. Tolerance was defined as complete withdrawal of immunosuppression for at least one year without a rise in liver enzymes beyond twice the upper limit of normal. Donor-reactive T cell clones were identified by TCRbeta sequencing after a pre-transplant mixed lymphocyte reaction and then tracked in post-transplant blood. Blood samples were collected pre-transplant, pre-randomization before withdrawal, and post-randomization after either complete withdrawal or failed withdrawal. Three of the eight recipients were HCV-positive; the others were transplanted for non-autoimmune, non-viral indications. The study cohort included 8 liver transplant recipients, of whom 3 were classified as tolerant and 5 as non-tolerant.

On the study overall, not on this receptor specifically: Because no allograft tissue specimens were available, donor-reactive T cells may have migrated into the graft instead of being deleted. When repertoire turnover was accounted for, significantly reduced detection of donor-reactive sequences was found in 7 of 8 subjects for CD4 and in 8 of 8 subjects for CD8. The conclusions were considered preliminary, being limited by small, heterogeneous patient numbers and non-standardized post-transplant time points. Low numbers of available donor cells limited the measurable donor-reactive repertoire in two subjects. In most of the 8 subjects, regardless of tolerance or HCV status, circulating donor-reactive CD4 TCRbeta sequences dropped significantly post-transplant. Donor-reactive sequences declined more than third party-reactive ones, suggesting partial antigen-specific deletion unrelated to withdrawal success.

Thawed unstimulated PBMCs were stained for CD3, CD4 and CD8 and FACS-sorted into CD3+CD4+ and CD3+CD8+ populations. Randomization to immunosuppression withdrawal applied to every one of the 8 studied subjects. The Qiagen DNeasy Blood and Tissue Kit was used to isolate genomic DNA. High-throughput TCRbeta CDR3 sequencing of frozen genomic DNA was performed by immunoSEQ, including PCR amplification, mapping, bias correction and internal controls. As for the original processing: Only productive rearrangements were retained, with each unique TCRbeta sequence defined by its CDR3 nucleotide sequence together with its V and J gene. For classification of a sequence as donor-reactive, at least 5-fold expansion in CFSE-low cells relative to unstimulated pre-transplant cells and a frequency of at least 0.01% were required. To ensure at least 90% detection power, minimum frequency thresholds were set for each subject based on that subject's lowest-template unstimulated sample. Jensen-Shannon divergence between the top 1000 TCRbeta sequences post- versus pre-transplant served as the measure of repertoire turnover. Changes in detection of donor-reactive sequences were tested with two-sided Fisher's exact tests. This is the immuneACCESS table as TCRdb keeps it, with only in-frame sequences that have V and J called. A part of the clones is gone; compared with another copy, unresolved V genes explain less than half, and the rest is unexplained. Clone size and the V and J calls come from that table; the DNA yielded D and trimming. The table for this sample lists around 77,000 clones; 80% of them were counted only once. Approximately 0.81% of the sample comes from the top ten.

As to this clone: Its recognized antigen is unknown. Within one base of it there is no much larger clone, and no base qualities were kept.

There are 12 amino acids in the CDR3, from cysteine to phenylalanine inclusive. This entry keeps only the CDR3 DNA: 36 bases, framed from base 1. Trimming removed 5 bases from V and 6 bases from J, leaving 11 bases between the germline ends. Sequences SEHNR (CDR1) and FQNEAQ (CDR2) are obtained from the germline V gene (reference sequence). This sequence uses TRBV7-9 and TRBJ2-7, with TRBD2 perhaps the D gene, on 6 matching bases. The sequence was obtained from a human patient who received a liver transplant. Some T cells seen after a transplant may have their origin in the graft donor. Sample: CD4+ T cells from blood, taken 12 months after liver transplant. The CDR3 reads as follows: CASSNGGFEQYF. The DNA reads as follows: TGTGCCAGCAGCAATGGGGGGTTCGAGCAGTACTTC.